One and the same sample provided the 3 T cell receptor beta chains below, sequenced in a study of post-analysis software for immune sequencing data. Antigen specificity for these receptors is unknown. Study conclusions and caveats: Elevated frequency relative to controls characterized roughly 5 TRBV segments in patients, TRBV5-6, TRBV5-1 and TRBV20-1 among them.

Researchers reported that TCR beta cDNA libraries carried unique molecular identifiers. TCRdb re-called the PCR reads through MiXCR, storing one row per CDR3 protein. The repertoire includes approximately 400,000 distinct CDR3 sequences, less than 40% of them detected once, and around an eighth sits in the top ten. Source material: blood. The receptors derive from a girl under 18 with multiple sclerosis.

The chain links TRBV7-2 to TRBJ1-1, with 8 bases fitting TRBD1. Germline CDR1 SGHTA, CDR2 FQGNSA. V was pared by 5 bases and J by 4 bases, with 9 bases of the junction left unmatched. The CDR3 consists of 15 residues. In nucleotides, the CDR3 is TGTGCCAGCAGCGAACAGGGGGTTGGGGGCACTGAAGCTTTCTTT. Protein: CASSEQGVGGTEAFF.

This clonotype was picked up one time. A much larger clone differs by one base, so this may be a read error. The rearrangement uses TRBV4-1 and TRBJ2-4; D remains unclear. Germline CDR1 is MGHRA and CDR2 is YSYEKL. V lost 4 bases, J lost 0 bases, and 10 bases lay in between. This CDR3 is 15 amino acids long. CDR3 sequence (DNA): TGCGCCAGCAGCCCTTTTTCCCTAGCCAAAAACATTCAGTACTTC. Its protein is CASSPFSLAKNIQYF.

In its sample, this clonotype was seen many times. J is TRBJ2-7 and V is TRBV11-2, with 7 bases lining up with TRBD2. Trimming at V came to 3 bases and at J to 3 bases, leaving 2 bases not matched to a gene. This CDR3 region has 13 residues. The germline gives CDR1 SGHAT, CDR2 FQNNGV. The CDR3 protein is CASSFPGGYEQYF. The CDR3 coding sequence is TGTGCCAGCAGCTTTCCGGGGGGCTACGAGCAGTACTTC.